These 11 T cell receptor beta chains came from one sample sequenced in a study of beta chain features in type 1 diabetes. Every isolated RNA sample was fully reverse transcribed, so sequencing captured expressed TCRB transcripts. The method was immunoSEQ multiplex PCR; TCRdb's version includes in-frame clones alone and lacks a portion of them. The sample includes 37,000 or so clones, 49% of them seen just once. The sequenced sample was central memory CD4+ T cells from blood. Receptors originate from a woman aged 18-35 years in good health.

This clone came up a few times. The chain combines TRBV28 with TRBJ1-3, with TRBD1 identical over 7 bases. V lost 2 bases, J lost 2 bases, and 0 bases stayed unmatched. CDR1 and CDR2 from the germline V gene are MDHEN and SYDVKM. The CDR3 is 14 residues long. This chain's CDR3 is CASSLQGAGNTIYF. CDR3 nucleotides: TGTGCCAGCAGTTTACAGGGGGCTGGAAACACCATATATTTT. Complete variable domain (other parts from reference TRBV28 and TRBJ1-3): DVKVTQSSRYLVKRTGEKVFLECVQDMDHENMFWYRQDPGLGLRLIYFSYDVKMKEKGDIPEGYSVSREKKERFSLILESASTNQTSMYLCASSLQGAGNTIYFGEGSWLTVV.

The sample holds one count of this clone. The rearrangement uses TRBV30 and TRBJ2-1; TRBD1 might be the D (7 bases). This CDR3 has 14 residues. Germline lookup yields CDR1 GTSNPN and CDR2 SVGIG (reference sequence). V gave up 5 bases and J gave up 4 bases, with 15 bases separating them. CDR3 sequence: CAWDPQGGYNEQFF. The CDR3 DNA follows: TGTGCCTGGGATCCCCAGGGGGGTTACAATGAGCAGTTCTTC.

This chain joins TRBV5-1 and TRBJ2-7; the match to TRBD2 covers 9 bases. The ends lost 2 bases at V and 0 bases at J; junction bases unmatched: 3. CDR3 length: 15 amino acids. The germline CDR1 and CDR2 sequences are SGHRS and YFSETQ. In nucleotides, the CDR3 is TGCGCCAGCAGCTTACGAGCGGGGGGCTCCTACGAGCAGTACTTC. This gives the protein CASSLRAGGSYEQYF.

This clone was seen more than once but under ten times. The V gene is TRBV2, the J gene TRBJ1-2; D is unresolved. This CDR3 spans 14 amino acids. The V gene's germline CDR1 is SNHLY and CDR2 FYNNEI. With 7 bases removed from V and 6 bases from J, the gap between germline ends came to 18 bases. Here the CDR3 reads CASTWSGVENGYTF. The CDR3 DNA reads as TGTGCCAGCACTTGGTCCGGAGTAGAAAATGGCTACACCTTC.

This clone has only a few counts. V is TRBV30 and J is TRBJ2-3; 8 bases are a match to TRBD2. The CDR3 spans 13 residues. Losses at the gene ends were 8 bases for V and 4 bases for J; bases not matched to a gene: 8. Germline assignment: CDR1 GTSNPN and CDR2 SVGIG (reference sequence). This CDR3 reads CARGSGVADTQYF. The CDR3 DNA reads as TGTGCCCGGGGTAGCGGGGTCGCAGATACGCAGTATTTT.

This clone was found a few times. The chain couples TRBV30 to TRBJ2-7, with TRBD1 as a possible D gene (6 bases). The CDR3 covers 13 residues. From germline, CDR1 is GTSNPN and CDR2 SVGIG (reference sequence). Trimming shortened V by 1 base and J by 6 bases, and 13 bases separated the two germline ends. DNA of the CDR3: TGTGCCTGGAGTGCACAGGGTCTTGGCGAGCAGTACTTC. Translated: CAWSAQGLGEQYF.

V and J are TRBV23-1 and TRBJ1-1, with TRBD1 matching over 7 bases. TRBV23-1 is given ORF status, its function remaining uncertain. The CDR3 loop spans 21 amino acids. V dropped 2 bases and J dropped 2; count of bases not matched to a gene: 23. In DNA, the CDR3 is TGCGCCAGCAGTCAACCAGTGTCCAGGTCATCCCCGGGACAGAATAACACTGAAGCTTTCTTT. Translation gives CASSQPVSRSSPGQNNTEAFF.

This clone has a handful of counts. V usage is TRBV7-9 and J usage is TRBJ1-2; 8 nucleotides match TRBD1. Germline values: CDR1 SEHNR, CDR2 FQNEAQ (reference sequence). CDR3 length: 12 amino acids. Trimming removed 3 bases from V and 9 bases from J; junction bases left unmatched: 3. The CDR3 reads CASSFNRGSYTF. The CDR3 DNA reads TGTGCCAGCAGCTTCAACAGGGGGAGCTACACCTTC.

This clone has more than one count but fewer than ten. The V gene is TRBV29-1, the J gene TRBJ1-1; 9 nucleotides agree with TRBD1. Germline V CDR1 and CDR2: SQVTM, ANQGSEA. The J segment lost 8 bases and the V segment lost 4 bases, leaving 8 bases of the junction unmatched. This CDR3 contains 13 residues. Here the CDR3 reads CSVAQTDRGEAFF. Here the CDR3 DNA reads TGCAGCGTTGCGCAGACCGACAGGGGGGAAGCTTTCTTT. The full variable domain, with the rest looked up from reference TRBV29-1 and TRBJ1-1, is SAVISQKPSRDICQRGTSLTIQCQVDSQVTMMFWYRQQPGQSLTLIATANQGSEATYESGFVIDKFPISRPNLTFSTLTVSNMSPEDSSIYLCSVAQTDRGEAFFGQGTRLTVV.

The CDR3 is CASSLSLYEQYF. The CDR3 bases are TGTGCCAGCAGCTTATCCCTCTACGAGCAGTACTTC. The chain carries TRBV7-2 and TRBJ2-7; D unresolved. V lost 2 bases and J lost 3, with 5 bases in between. The length of the CDR3 is 12 residues. Germline V gives CDR1 SGHTA, CDR2 FQGNSA.

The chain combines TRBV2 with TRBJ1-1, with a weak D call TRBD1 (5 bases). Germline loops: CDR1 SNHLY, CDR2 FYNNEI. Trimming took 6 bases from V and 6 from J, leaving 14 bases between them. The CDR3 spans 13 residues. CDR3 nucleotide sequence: TGTGCCAGCAGGGAACAGGTTACCTCTGAAGCTTTCTTT. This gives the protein CASREQVTSEAFF.